This T cell receptor (beta chain) was found in a study of blood T cell repertoires in COVID-19. Study overall: Spain, Italy and the United States supplied samples that represented acute and convalescent COVID-19. From T cells, B-cell-depleted T cells, or PBMCs came the material, which was cDNA or gDNA.

The CDR3 consists of 13 residues. CDR1 and CDR2 from the germline V gene are GTSNPN and SVGIG (reference sequence). Original handling: Quantification of nucleated cells was approximated via reference gene primer amplification. Only in-frame clones appear in the TCRdb table, and some are missing; sequencing was by immunoSEQ multiplex PCR. The V and J calls and clone size are taken from that table; D and trimming were inferred from the DNA. The table lists some 45,000 clones, roughly 82% of them singletons, with around 22% in the top ten. The specimen sequenced was peripheral blood. The chain uses TRBV30 and TRBJ2-3, with 8 bases identical to TRBD2. This receptor was obtained from a woman in her fifties or sixties with acute or convalescent COVID-19. DNA for the CDR3: TGTGCGGAGGGGCGGGGGGGCACAGATACGCAGTATTTT. Translated: CAEGRGGTDTQYF.